The T cell receptor (beta chain) described here comes from a study of Graves' ophthalmopathy and Graves' hyperthyroidism. This clonotype appeared a few times. Amplifying from RNA transcripts, the study obtained TCR beta CDR3 regions. Second-round multiplex PCR came after a first-round RT-PCR that employed HTBI primers. TCRdb reprocessed the multiplex PCR reads with MiXCR, giving one entry per CDR3 protein. The sample holds about 590,000 distinct CDR3 sequences, approximately 35% seen once. Sample: peripheral blood or thyroid tissue (not recorded which). This clonotype originated in an adult man with Graves' hyperthyroidism.

Written as DNA, the CDR3 is TGTGCCAGCAGCCGTCAGGGGGCCCAGTACTTC. Translating gives CASSRQGAQYF. The chain recombines TRBV13 with TRBJ2-5; TRBD1 matches at 7 bases. The CDR3 has 11 amino acids. Per germline, CDR1 PRHDT and CDR2 FYEKMQ (reference sequence). Losses at the gene ends were 5 bases for V and 9 bases for J; bases not matched to a gene: 3.